These T cell receptor beta chains were read from a single sample in a study of blood T cell repertoires in COVID-19. Sequencing used immunoSEQ multiplex PCR; TCRdb keeps in-frame clones, though not all of them. The sample contains fewer than 250,000 clones, 83% of which appear only once. The specimen was peripheral blood. These receptors were obtained from a woman aged 70 to 79 with active or convalescent COVID-19. CDR3s include the opening cysteine and the closing phenylalanine or tryptophan. Each record gives: V gene, D gene, J gene, CDR3 protein. A D gene is named only where the DNA matches it firmly.

TRBV4-3,TRBD2,TRBJ2-3,CASSQDRGSGDPDTQYF
TRBV7-3,NA,TRBJ2-1,CASSLGGRSYNEQFF
TRBV4-1,NA,TRBJ1-4,CASSQLSPGEKLFF
TRBV3-1/TRBV3-2,NA,TRBJ2-1,CASSQANSYNEQFF
TRBV29-1,TRBD2,TRBJ2-3,CSVGGGSKADTQYF
TRBV6-4,NA,TRBJ1-2,CASNTAPEANYGYTF
TRBV27,TRBD2,TRBJ2-1,CASSLSISGGAWFF
TRBV12-5,TRBD1,TRBJ1-4,CASGWDRNNEKLFF
TRBV9,NA,TRBJ1-2,CASSVGGTITANYGYTF
TRBV4-2,NA,TRBJ2-1,CASSQVPGLNNEQFF
TRBV5-1,NA,TRBJ2-7,CASSLYGGGSPGRYEQYF
TRBV6-5,TRBD2,TRBJ2-5,CASSYSSGGWETQYF